At least ten counts were recorded for the clone carrying this TCR beta chain. The record originates from a study of T-cell reconstitution after alpha-beta-depleted transplantation in children. TCRbeta library preparation incorporated unique molecular identifiers. TCRdb recomputed calls from the PCR reads with MiXCR, one row per CDR3 protein. Among approximately 290,000 distinct CDR3 sequences, 11% were seen once, and the ten largest hold less than 25%. This TCR came from a male patient aged 2 to 9 who had a stem cell transplant for chronic granulomatous disease, so the T cells may come from the graft donor. The source was peripheral blood, collected 180 days after TCRalphabeta/CD19-depleted stem cell transplant.

CDR3 region: CASSPLGPFTMQQFF. The CDR3, as DNA: TGTGCCAGCAGTCCACTAGGGCCCTTTACAATGCAGCAGTTCTTC. The gene calls are TRBV12-3 or TRBV12-4 and TRBJ2-1; TRBD2 is a possible D gene (5 bases). Trimming pared 5 bases from V and 11 bases from J, leaving 22 bases between. The CDR3 length is 15 residues.